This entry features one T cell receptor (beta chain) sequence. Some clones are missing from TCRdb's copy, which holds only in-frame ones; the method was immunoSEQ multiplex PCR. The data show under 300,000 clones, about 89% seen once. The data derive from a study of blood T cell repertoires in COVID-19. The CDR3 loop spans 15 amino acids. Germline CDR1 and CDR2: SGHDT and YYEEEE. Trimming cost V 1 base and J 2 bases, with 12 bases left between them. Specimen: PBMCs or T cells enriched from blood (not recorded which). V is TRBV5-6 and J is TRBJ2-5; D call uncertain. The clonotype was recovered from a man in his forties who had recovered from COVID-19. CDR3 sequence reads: CASSLLVSEQETQYF. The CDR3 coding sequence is TGTGCCAGCAGCTTGCTCGTTTCAGAACAAGAGACCCAGTACTTC. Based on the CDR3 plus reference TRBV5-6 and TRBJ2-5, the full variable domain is DAGVTQSPTHLIKTRGQQVTLRCSPKSGHDTVSWYQQALGQGPQFIFQYYEEEERQRGNFPDRFSGHQFPNYSSELNVNALLLGDSALYLCASSLLVSEQETQYFGPGTRLLVL.